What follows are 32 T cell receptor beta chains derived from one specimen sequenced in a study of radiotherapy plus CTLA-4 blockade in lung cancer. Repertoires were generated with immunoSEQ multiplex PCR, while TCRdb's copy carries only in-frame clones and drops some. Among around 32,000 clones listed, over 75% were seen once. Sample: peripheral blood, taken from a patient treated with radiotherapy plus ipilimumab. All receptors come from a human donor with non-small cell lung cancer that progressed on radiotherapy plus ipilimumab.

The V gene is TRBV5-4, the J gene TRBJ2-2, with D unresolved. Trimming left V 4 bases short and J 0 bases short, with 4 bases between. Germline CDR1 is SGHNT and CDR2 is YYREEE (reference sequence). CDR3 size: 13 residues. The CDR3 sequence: CASSGANTGELFF. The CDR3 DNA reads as TGTGCCAGCAGCGGAGCGAACACCGGGGAGCTGTTTTTT.

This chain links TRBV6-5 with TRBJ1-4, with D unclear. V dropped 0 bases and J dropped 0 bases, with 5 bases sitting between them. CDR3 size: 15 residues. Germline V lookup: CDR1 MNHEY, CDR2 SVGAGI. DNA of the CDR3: TGTGCCAGCAGTTACTCCGGGACAACTAATGAAAAACTGTTTTTT. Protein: CASSYSGTTNEKLFF.

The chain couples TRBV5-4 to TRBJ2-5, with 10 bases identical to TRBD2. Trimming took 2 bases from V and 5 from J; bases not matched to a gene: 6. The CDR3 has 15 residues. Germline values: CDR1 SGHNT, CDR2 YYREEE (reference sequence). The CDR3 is CASSLAGGPFETQYF. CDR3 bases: TGTGCCAGCAGCTTAGCGGGGGGGCCGTTTGAGACCCAGTACTTC.

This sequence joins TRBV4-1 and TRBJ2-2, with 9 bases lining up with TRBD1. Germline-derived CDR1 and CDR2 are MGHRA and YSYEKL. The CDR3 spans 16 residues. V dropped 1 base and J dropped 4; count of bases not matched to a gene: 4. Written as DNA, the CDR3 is TGCGCCAGCAGCCAAGCCGCGACAGGGGGCACCGGGGAGCTGTTTTTT. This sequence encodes CASSQAATGGTGELFF.

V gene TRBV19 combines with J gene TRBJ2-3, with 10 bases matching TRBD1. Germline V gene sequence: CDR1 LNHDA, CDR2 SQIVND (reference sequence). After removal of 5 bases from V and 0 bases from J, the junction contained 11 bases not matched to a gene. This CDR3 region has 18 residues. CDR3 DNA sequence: TGTGCCAGTAGTGGGGACAGGGGCCGGATCACTAGCACAGATACGCAGTATTTT. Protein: CASSGDRGRITSTDTQYF.

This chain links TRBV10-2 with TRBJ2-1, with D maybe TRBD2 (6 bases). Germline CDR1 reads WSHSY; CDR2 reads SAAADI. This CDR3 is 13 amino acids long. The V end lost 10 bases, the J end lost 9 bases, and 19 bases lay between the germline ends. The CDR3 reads CAMSAQRVSEQFF. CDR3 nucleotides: TGCGCCATGTCCGCGCAGCGGGTTAGTGAGCAGTTCTTC.

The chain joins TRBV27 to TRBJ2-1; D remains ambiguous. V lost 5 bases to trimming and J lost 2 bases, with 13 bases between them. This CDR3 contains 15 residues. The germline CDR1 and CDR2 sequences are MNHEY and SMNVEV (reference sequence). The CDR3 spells CASSITTTPYNEQFF. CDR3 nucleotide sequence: TGTGCCAGCAGTATAACGACAACCCCCTACAATGAGCAGTTCTTC.

CDR3 sequence: CASSSLGTDSYEQYF. CDR3 in DNA: TGTGCCAGCAGTTCTCTTGGGACAGACTCCTACGAGCAGTACTTC. V gene TRBV27 combines with J gene TRBJ2-7, with 7 bases lining up with TRBD1. The CDR3 has 15 residues. Germline V gene data show CDR1 as MNHEY and CDR2 as SMNVEV (reference sequence). V was clipped by 4 bases and J by 0 bases; unmatched bases: 6.

CDR3 coding DNA: TGCGCCAGCAGCTCCCTAGCTGCTAGCACAGATACGCAGTATTTT. Its translation is CASSSLAASTDTQYF. The rearrangement uses TRBV5-1 and TRBJ2-3; D might be TRBD2 (5 bases). The CDR3 sequence is 15 residues long. Per germline, CDR1 SGHRS and CDR2 YFSETQ. V lost 3 bases to trimming and J lost 0 bases, with 11 bases between them.

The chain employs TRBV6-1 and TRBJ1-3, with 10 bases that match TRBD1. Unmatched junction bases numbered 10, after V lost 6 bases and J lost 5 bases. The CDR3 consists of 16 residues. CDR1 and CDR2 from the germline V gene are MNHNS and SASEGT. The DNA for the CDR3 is TGTGCCAGCAGGGAACCGGGACAGGGGACTAGAAACACCATATATTTT. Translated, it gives CASREPGQGTRNTIYF.

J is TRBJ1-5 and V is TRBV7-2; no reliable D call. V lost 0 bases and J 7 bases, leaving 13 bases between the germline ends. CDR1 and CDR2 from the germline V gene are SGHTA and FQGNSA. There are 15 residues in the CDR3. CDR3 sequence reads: CASSLASRAGQPQHF. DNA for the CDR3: TGTGCCAGCAGCTTAGCTTCTCGGGCGGGCCAGCCCCAGCATTTT. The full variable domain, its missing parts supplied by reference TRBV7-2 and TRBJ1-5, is GAGVSQSPSNKVTEKGKDVELRCDPISGHTALYWYRQSLGQGLEFLIYFQGNSAPDKSGLPSDRFSAERTGGSVSTLTIQRTQQEDSAVYLCASSLASRAGQPQHFGDGTRLSIL.

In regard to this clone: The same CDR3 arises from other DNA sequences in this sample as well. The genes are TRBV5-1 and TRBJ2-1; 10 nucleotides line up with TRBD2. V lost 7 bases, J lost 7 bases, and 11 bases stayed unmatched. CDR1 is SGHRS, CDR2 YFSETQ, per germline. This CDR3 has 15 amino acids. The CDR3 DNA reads TGCGCCAGCTCTGGGGGGAGCGGGGGGGGGAATGAGCAGTTCTTC. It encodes CASSGGSGGGNEQFF.

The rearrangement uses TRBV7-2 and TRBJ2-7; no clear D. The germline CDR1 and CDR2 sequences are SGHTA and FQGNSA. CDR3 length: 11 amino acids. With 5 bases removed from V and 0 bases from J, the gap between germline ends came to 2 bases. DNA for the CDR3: TGTGCCAGCAGCCGCTCCTACGAGCAGTACTTC. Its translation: CASSRSYEQYF.

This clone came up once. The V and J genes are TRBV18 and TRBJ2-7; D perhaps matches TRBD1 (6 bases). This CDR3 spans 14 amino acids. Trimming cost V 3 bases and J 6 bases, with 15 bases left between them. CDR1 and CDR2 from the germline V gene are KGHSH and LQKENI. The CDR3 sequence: CASSPQRQASEQYF. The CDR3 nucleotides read TGTGCCAGCTCACCCCAACGACAGGCCTCCGAGCAGTACTTC.

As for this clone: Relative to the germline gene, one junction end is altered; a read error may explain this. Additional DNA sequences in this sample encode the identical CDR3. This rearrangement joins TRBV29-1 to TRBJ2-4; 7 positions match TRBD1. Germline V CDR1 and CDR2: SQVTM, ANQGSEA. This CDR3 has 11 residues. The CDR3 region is CSAKQGNIQYF. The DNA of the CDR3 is TGCAGCGCCAAACAGGGGAACATTCAGTACTTT. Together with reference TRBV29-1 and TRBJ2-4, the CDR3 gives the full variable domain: SAVISQKPSRDICQRGTSLTIQCQVDSQVTMMFWYRQQPGQSLTLIATANQGSEATYESGFVIDKFPISRPNLTFSTLTVSNMSPEDSSIYLCSAKQGNIQYFGAGTRLSVL.

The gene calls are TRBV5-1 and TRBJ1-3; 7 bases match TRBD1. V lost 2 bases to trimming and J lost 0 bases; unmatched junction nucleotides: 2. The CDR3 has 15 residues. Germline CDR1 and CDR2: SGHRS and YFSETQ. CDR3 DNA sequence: TGCGCCAGCAGCTTAGGGACAGCCTCTGGAAACACCATATATTTT. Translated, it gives CASSLGTASGNTIYF.

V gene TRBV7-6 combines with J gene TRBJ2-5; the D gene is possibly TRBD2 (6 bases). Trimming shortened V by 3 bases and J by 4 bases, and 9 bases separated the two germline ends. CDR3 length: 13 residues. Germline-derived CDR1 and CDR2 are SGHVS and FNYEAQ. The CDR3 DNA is TGTGCCAGCAGCTTCGGGGGACGAGAGACCCAGTACTTC. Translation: CASSFGGRETQYF. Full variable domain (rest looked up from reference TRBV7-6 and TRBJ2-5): GAGVSQSPRYKVTKRGQDVALRCDPISGHVSLYWYRQALGQGPEFLTYFNYEAQQDKSGLPNDRFSAERPEGSISTLTIQRTEQRDSAMYRCASSFGGRETQYFGPGTRLLVL.

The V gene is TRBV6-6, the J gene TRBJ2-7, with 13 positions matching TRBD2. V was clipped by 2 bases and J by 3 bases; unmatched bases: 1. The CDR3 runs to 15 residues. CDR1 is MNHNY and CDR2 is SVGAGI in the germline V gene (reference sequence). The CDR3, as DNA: TGTGCCAGCAGTTACAGGACTAGCGGGGGCTACGAGCAGTACTTC. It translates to CASSYRTSGGYEQYF.

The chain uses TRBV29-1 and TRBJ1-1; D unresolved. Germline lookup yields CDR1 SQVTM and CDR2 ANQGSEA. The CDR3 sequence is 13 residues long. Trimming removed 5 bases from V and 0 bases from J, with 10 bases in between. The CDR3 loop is CSVNSRLNTEAFF. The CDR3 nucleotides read TGCAGCGTTAACTCTAGGCTGAACACTGAAGCTTTCTTT.

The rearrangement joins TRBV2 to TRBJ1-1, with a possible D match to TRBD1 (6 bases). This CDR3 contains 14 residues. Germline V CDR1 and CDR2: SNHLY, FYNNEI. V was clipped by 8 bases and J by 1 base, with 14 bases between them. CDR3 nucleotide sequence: TGTGCCAGCTTCCAGGGGACCGCGAACACTGAAGCTTTCTTT. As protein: CASFQGTANTEAFF.

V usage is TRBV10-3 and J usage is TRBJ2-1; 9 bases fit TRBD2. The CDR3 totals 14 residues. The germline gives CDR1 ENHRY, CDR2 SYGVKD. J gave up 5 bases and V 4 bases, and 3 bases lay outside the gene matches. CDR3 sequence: CAISGGLANNEQFF. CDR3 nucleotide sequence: TGTGCCATCAGTGGGGGACTAGCTAACAATGAGCAGTTCTTC.

The CDR3 DNA sequence: TGTGCCAGCAGTGACCCCCCCGGACTAGCGGGGGATCCCCAAGAGACCCAGTACTTC. Translated: CASSDPPGLAGDPQETQYF. The chain recombines TRBV6-4 with TRBJ2-5, with 13 positions matching TRBD2. The CDR3 consists of 19 residues. Germline CDR1 reads MRHNA; CDR2 reads SNTAGT. Trimming at V came to 2 bases and at J to 1 base, leaving 10 bases not matched to a gene.

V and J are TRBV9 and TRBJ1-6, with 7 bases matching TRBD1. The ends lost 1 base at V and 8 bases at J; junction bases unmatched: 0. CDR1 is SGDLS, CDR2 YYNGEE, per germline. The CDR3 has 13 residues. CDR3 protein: CASSVTGDSPLHF. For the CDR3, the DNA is TGTGCCAGCAGCGTAACAGGGGATTCACCCCTCCACTTT.

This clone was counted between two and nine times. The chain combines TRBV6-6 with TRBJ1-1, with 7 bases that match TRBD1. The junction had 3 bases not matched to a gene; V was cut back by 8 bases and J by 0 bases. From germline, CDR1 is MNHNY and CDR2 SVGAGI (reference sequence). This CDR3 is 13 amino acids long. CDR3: CASGGQMNTEAFF. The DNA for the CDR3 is TGTGCCAGCGGGGGACAGATGAACACTGAAGCTTTCTTT.

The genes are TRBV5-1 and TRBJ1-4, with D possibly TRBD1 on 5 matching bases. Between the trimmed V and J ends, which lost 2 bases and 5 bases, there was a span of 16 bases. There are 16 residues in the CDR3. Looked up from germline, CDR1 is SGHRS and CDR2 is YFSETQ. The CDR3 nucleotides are TGCGCCAGCAGCTTCGGACAACCCTCTAAAAATGAAAAACTGTTTTTT. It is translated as CASSFGQPSKNEKLFF.

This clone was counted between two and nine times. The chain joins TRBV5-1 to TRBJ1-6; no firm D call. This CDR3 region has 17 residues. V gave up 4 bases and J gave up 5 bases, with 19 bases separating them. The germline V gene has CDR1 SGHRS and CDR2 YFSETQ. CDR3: CASSQPGTGEHNSPLHF. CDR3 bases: TGCGCCAGCAGCCAACCCGGAACCGGGGAGCATAATTCACCCCTCCACTTT.

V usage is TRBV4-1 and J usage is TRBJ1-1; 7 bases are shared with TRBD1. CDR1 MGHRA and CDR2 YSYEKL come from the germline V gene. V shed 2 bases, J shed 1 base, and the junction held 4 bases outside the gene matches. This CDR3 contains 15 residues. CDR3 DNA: TGCGCCAGCAGCCAAAAGACAGGGAGGAACACTGAAGCTTTCTTT. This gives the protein CASSQKTGRNTEAFF.

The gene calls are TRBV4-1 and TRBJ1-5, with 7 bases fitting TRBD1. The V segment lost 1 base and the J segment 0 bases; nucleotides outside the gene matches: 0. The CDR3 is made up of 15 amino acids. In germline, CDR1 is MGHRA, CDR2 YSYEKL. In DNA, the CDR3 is TGCGCCAGCAGCCAAGCAGGGGGTAGCAATCAGCCCCAGCATTTT. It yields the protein CASSQAGGSNQPQHF.

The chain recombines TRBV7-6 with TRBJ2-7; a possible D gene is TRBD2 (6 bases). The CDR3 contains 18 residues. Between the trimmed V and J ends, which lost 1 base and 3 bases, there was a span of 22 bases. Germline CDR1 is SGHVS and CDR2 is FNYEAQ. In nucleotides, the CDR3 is TGTGCCAGCAGCTTAGGGCCCTTAGCGGCGGGGTCCTACTACGAGCAGTACTTC. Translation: CASSLGPLAAGSYYEQYF.

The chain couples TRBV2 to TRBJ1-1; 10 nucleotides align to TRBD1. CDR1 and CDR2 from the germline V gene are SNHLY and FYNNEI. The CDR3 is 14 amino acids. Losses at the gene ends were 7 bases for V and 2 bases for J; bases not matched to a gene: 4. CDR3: CASTLTGGNTEAFF. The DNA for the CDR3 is TGTGCCAGCACCTTGACAGGGGGCAACACTGAAGCTTTCTTT. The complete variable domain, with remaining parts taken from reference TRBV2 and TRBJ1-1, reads EPEVTQTPSHQVTQMGQEVILRCVPISNHLYFYWYRQILGQKVEFLVSFYNNEISEKSEIFDDQFSVERPDGSNFTLKIRSTKLEDSAMYFCASTLTGGNTEAFFGQGTRLTVV.

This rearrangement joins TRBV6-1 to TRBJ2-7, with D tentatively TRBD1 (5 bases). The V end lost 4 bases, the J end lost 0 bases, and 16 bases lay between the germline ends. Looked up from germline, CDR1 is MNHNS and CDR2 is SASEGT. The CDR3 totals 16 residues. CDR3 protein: CASSGALDKSSYEQYF. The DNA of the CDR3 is TGTGCCAGCAGTGGGGCCTTGGACAAGAGCTCCTACGAGCAGTACTTC.

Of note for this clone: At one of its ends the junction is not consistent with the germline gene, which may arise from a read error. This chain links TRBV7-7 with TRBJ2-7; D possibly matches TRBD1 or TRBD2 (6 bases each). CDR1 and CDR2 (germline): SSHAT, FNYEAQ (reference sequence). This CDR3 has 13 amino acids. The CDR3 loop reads CASSLAEGGEQYF. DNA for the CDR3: TGTGCTAGCAGCTTAGCGGAAGGGGGCGAGCAGTACTTC. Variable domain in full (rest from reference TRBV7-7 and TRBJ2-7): GAGVSQSPRYKVTKRGQDVTLRCDPISSHATLYWYQQALGQGPEFLTYFNYEAQPDKSGLPSDRFSAERPEGSISTLTIQRTEQRDSAMYRCASSLAEGGEQYFGPGTRLTVT.